A selection of T cell receptor beta chains follows, all from one sample in a study of T cells in Graves' hyperthyroidism and ophthalmopathy. One entry per CDR3 protein, called by TCRdb with MiXCR from the multiplex PCR reads. The data show 450,000 to 700,000 distinct CDR3 sequences, with about half seen just once and roughly 20% held by the top ten. Material for sequencing was peripheral blood or thyroid tissue (not recorded which). These receptors all come from an adult woman with Graves' disease, either hyperthyroidism or ophthalmopathy (not recorded which). The CDR3 runs from the conserved cysteine through the conserved F or W. Each record gives: clone size, D gene, V gene, J gene, CDR3 DNA, CDR3 protein. The D gene is left open where the match is weak. Some rows mark clone size as missing; the rest say once, few, many or name a class of expanded clone.

clone_size: many
d_call: -
v_call: TRBV20-1
j_call: TRBJ2-2
cdr3_nt: TGCAGTGCTGCGCGGACCGGGGAGCTGTTTTTT
cdr3_aa: CSAARTGELFF

clone_size: many
d_call: TRBD1
v_call: TRBV29-1
j_call: TRBJ1-1
cdr3_nt: TGCAGCGTACCGAGGTTCGGGACAGCGAACACTGAAGCTTTCTTT
cdr3_aa: CSVPRFGTANTEAFF

clone_size: many
d_call: TRBD1
v_call: TRBV5-1
j_call: TRBJ1-1
cdr3_nt: TGCGCCAGCAGCGTGGACAGGGGGCGAACTGAAGCTTTCTTT
cdr3_aa: CASSVDRGRTEAFF

clone_size: -
d_call: -
v_call: TRBV28
j_call: TRBJ2-5
cdr3_nt: TGTGCCAGCAGTTCACTACCGGGAACTCAAGAGACCCAGTACTTC
cdr3_aa: CASSSLPGTQETQYF

clone_size: -
d_call: -
v_call: TRBV10-3
j_call: TRBJ2-5
cdr3_nt: TGTGCCATCAGTGCCGAGAGAGAGACCCAGTACTTC
cdr3_aa: CAISAERETQYF

clone_size: -
d_call: TRBD2
v_call: TRBV10-3
j_call: TRBJ2-7
cdr3_nt: TGTGCCATCAGTGAGTTCCACGACCTGCTAGCGGGGGACTACGAGCAGTACTTC
cdr3_aa: CAISEFHDLLAGDYEQYF

clone_size: many
d_call: -
v_call: TRBV5-1
j_call: TRBJ1-1
cdr3_nt: TGCGCCAGCAGCTTCGGCGGGACGAACCCAGCGGGCACTGAAGCTTTCTTT
cdr3_aa: CASSFGGTNPAGTEAFF

clone_size: -
d_call: -
v_call: TRBV24-1
j_call: TRBJ2-1
cdr3_nt: TGTGCCACCAGTGATGCGAGAGGGGTACCAGAGCAGTTCTTC
cdr3_aa: CATSDARGVPEQFF

clone_size: -
d_call: -
v_call: TRBV2
j_call: TRBJ1-1
cdr3_nt: TGTGCCAGCAGTGAACAGGTTCGAACTGAAGCTTTCTTT
cdr3_aa: CASSEQVRTEAFF

clone_size: -
d_call: -
v_call: TRBV7-3
j_call: TRBJ1-5
cdr3_nt: TGTGCCAGCAGCTGCGACAAGGGGGGATATAGCAATCAGCCCCAGCATTTT
cdr3_aa: CASSCDKGGYSNQPQHF

clone_size: many
d_call: TRBD1
v_call: TRBV19
j_call: TRBJ1-1
cdr3_nt: TGTGCCAGTACCCAGGGGGCGCGCACTGAAGCTTTCTTT
cdr3_aa: CASTQGARTEAFF

clone_size: -
d_call: -
v_call: TRBV20-1
j_call: TRBJ1-2
cdr3_nt: TGCAGTGCTAGAGATCCCCGACAGACCAACTATGGCAACACCTTC
cdr3_aa: CSARDPRQTNYGNTF

clone_size: once
d_call: -
v_call: TRBV6-4
j_call: TRBJ1-3
cdr3_nt: TGTGCCAGCAGTACCCAGGGGACGGGTGGTGGAAACACCATATATTTT
cdr3_aa: CASSTQGTGGGNTIYF

clone_size: many
d_call: -
v_call: TRBV3-1
j_call: TRBJ1-6
cdr3_nt: TGTGCCAGCAGCCAAGTGAGGGGGGAAACACCCCTCCACTTT
cdr3_aa: CASSQVRGETPLHF

clone_size: -
d_call: TRBD1
v_call: TRBV29-1
j_call: TRBJ1-1
cdr3_nt: TGCAGCGTCCGGACAGGGCTAGCTTTCTTT
cdr3_aa: CSVRTGLAFF

clone_size: -
d_call: -
v_call: TRBV5-1
j_call: TRBJ2-7
cdr3_nt: TGCGCCAGCAGCTTGGATTTGGGGCAGGGACATGGCTACGAGCAGTACTTC
cdr3_aa: CASSLDLGQGHGYEQYF

clone_size: many
d_call: -
v_call: TRBV5-1
j_call: TRBJ1-3
cdr3_nt: TGCGCCAGCAGCTTGTGGGGGAACTCTGGAAACACCATATATTTT
cdr3_aa: CASSLWGNSGNTIYF

clone_size: -
d_call: -
v_call: TRBV20-1
j_call: TRBJ2-5
cdr3_nt: TGCAGTGCTAGAGATCCGGCTAGCGAGACCCAGTACTTC
cdr3_aa: CSARDPASETQYF

clone_size: many
d_call: TRBD1
v_call: TRBV7-9
j_call: TRBJ2-7
cdr3_nt: TGTGCCAGCAGTAACCTCAAAATGCACCGAGACAGGGGTTCCTACGAGCAGTACTTC
cdr3_aa: CASSNLKMHRDRGSYEQYF

clone_size: many
d_call: -
v_call: TRBV29-1
j_call: TRBJ1-1
cdr3_nt: TGCAGCGTTGACAGGGAAGCTTTCTTT
cdr3_aa: CSVDREAFF

clone_size: -
d_call: -
v_call: TRBV9
j_call: TRBJ2-7
cdr3_nt: TGTGCCAGCAGCGTAGGAGGGAGGACCGGGGAGCAGTACTTC
cdr3_aa: CASSVGGRTGEQYF

clone_size: -
d_call: -
v_call: TRBV5-6
j_call: TRBJ1-4
cdr3_nt: TGTGCCAGCAGCTTGTGGTACTACCATAATGAAAAACTGTTTTTT
cdr3_aa: CASSLWYYHNEKLFF

clone_size: -
d_call: TRBD1
v_call: TRBV20-1
j_call: TRBJ2-3
cdr3_nt: TGCAGTGCTAGTGGAACTACAGGGGACAGAGATACGCAGTATTTT
cdr3_aa: CSASGTTGDRDTQYF

clone_size: -
d_call: -
v_call: TRBV20-1
j_call: TRBJ1-2
cdr3_nt: TGCAGTGCCAGGGCCGAAACCGGTGGCTACACCTTC
cdr3_aa: CSARAETGGYTF

clone_size: many
d_call: TRBD1
v_call: TRBV10-3
j_call: TRBJ1-1
cdr3_nt: TGTGCCATCAGTCCCTCCTTTGACAGGGACACTGAAGCTTTCTTT
cdr3_aa: CAISPSFDRDTEAFF

clone_size: -
d_call: -
v_call: TRBV15
j_call: TRBJ2-1
cdr3_nt: TGTGCCACCAGCAGCCAACAACTACTTTACAATGAGCAGTTCTTC
cdr3_aa: CATSSQQLLYNEQFF

clone_size: -
d_call: -
v_call: TRBV7-2
j_call: TRBJ1-5
cdr3_nt: TGTGCCAGCAGCAACGGACAGCCCCAGCATTTT
cdr3_aa: CASSNGQPQHF

clone_size: -
d_call: TRBD2
v_call: TRBV10-1
j_call: TRBJ2-3
cdr3_nt: TGCGCCAGCAGTGCTGCAGCGGGATTATCAGATACGCAGTATTTT
cdr3_aa: CASSAAAGLSDTQYF

clone_size: many
d_call: -
v_call: TRBV4-2
j_call: TRBJ1-5
cdr3_nt: TGTGCCAGCACTCAACGGACGGTCAAACAGCCCCAGCATTTT
cdr3_aa: CASTQRTVKQPQHF

clone_size: -
d_call: -
v_call: TRBV7-9
j_call: TRBJ1-6
cdr3_nt: TGTGCCAGCAGTGAACGGGAACATATTTCACCCCTCCACTTT
cdr3_aa: CASSEREHISPLHF

clone_size: -
d_call: TRBD2
v_call: TRBV10-2
j_call: TRBJ2-7
cdr3_nt: TGCGCCAGCAGTGAGTCCCTAGCGGGAGTTAATGAGCAGTACTTC
cdr3_aa: CASSESLAGVNEQYF

clone_size: -
d_call: -
v_call: TRBV29-1
j_call: TRBJ2-7
cdr3_nt: TGCAGCGTTGTTGCGGCGCCCTACGAGCAGTACTTC
cdr3_aa: CSVVAAPYEQYF

clone_size: many
d_call: TRBD1
v_call: TRBV11-2
j_call: TRBJ2-5
cdr3_nt: TGTGCCAGCAATTACATGTCCGGGACAGGTGGGAGACAAGAGACCCAGTACTTC
cdr3_aa: CASNYMSGTGGRQETQYF

clone_size: -
d_call: -
v_call: TRBV6-1
j_call: TRBJ2-2
cdr3_nt: TGTGCCAGCAGCATTCGGGACACCGGGGAGCTGCTTTTT
cdr3_aa: CASSIRDTGELLF

clone_size: -
d_call: -
v_call: TRBV7-3
j_call: TRBJ1-6
cdr3_nt: TGTGCCAGCAGCTTAGACCAGGGAATGAATTCACCCCTCCACTTT
cdr3_aa: CASSLDQGMNSPLHF

clone_size: many
d_call: TRBD1
v_call: TRBV12-3/TRBV12-4
j_call: TRBJ2-7
cdr3_nt: TGTGCCAGCACCGACTGGGGGACAGGGGGCGGGGAGCAGTACTTC
cdr3_aa: CASTDWGTGGGEQYF

clone_size: many
d_call: -
v_call: TRBV6-5
j_call: TRBJ1-5
cdr3_nt: TGTGCCAGCAGTCAGGTCCCGAATCAGCCCCAGCATTTT
cdr3_aa: CASSQVPNQPQHF

clone_size: -
d_call: TRBD1
v_call: TRBV29-1
j_call: TRBJ1-4
cdr3_nt: TGCAGCGTTGAGATGCCCGGGACAGAGTCAACTAATGAAAAACTGTTTTTT
cdr3_aa: CSVEMPGTESTNEKLFF

clone_size: few
d_call: -
v_call: TRBV27
j_call: TRBJ1-4
cdr3_nt: TGTGCCAGCAGTTTCATTGCGGCAGGGTTGGGGAAACTGTTTTTT
cdr3_aa: CASSFIAAGLGKLFF

clone_size: -
d_call: TRBD1
v_call: TRBV13
j_call: TRBJ1-6
cdr3_nt: TGTGCCAGCCGGGACAGGGGTTCGGGTTCACCCCTCCACTTT
cdr3_aa: CASRDRGSGSPLHF

clone_size: few
d_call: -
v_call: TRBV2
j_call: TRBJ1-2
cdr3_nt: TGTGCCAGCAGTGAGGAGGACTATGGCTACACCTTC
cdr3_aa: CASSEEDYGYTF

clone_size: few
d_call: TRBD1
v_call: TRBV10-3
j_call: TRBJ2-5
cdr3_nt: TGTGCCATCAATAGACAGGGGATGATGGAGACCCAGTACTTC
cdr3_aa: CAINRQGMMETQYF

clone_size: -
d_call: TRBD2
v_call: TRBV2
j_call: TRBJ2-5
cdr3_nt: TGTGCCAGCAGCCGACGCGGGACTAGCGGGGAAGAGACCCAGTACTTC
cdr3_aa: CASSRRGTSGEETQYF

clone_size: -
d_call: -
v_call: TRBV5-1
j_call: TRBJ1-5
cdr3_nt: TGCGCCAGCAGCTTCAACGGGGCCATAAATCAGCCCCAGCATTTT
cdr3_aa: CASSFNGAINQPQHF

clone_size: -
d_call: TRBD1
v_call: TRBV20-1
j_call: TRBJ1-5
cdr3_nt: TGCAGTGCTCAGGGGGCGGGGGCTGGTTCGATCCAGCATTTT
cdr3_aa: CSAQGAGAGSIQHF

clone_size: many
d_call: TRBD2
v_call: TRBV7-9
j_call: TRBJ2-5
cdr3_nt: TGTGCCAGCAGCTCAGAGACTAGCTCGAGAGAGACCCAGTACTTC
cdr3_aa: CASSSETSSRETQYF

clone_size: many
d_call: -
v_call: TRBV7-9
j_call: TRBJ2-5
cdr3_nt: TGTGCCAGCAGCTTTACAGAGTACCAAGAGACCCAGTACTTC
cdr3_aa: CASSFTEYQETQYF

clone_size: many
d_call: TRBD2
v_call: TRBV5-1
j_call: TRBJ2-7
cdr3_nt: TGCGCCAGCAGGCCAGGGACTAGCTACGAGCAGTACTTC
cdr3_aa: CASRPGTSYEQYF

clone_size: -
d_call: -
v_call: TRBV15
j_call: TRBJ1-5
cdr3_nt: TGTGCCACCAGCAGGGAGGACAGCCCTCCCCAGCATTTT
cdr3_aa: CATSREDSPPQHF

clone_size: many
d_call: -
v_call: TRBV29-1
j_call: TRBJ2-5
cdr3_nt: TGCAGCGTTGAAGTCGTCCAGCAAGAGACCCAGTACTTC
cdr3_aa: CSVEVVQQETQYF

clone_size: -
d_call: -
v_call: TRBV27
j_call: TRBJ1-2
cdr3_nt: TGTGCCAGCAGTTCCTTGGGCACCAACTATGGCTACACCTTC
cdr3_aa: CASSSLGTNYGYTF

clone_size: many
d_call: -
v_call: TRBV11-2
j_call: TRBJ2-7
cdr3_nt: TGTGCCAGCAGCTTAGACAGAAACTACGAGCAGTACTTC
cdr3_aa: CASSLDRNYEQYF

clone_size: many
d_call: -
v_call: TRBV4-1
j_call: TRBJ1-2
cdr3_nt: TGCGCCAGCAGCCAAGTAGGAAGGGGGAAAGGCTACACCTTC
cdr3_aa: CASSQVGRGKGYTF